The clone carrying this T cell receptor beta chain qualifies as hyperexpanded. Using about 15 ng of total RNA, TCR libraries were made with the QIAseq Immune Repertoire TCR panel. TCRdb reprocessed the reads via MiXCR and lists one record per CDR3 protein. The sample yields approximately 330 distinct CDR3 sequences, 7.2% seen once. This sample stems from a study of circulating CD8 cells and anti-PD-1 response in melanoma. Across the whole study: About 45% of the 13 patients had prior targeted therapy or immunotherapy; seven did not.

V lost 1 base to trimming and J lost 5 bases, with 5 bases between them. Germline CDR1 is LNHDA and CDR2 is SQIVND (reference sequence). This CDR3 has 12 amino acids. From live CD3+CD8+TCRalphabeta+ cells, four PD-1 and/or TIGIT subsets were sorted. This material consisted of CD8+ T cells from PBMCs, taken at baseline or after one month of anti-PD-1 therapy (not recorded which). The TCR originated in a human donor with melanoma. The chain joins TRBV19 to TRBJ1-1; the D is unclear. DNA of the CDR3: TGTGCCAGTAGTATAGGGAGGACTGAAGCTTTCTTT. Translating it yields CASSIGRTEAFF. The complete variable domain, with remaining parts taken from reference TRBV19 and TRBJ1-1, reads DGGITQSPKYLFRKEGQNVTLSCEQNLNHDAMYWYRQDPGQGLRLIYYSQIVNDFQKGDIAEGYSVSREKKESFPLTVTSAQKNPTAFYLCASSIGRTEAFFGQGTRLTVV.